This TCR beta chain was obtained from a study of blood T cell repertoires in COVID-19 (dated by TCRdb to 2019 to 2021). Concerning the study at large: Samples covering the acute and convalescent phases of COVID-19 were provided by collaborators in the United States, Italy and Spain. The repertoires were released in a freely available public database meant as a resource for research on the immune response to SARS-CoV-2. Samples came from the ongoing ImmuneRACE study (first 160 participants) plus 1,254 subjects from 6 global collaborators. Deeply sampled blood TCRbeta repertoires from subjects exposed to, actively infected with, or recovered from COVID-19 were included in the dataset. Where available, HLA class I and class II types were obtained from metadata supplied by the sample provider rather than from assay-based typing. The prospective study material was composed of cDNA or gDNA derived from T cells, B-cell-depleted T cells, or PBMCs. The sample metadata nearly always contained a de-identified subject ID, COVID-19 status, age in years and sex. Beyond this particular receptor, the publication reports: How much clinical and demographic metadata was included differed by source and by participant, and the metadata was provided uncurated.

TCRbeta CDR3 regions were amplified from genomic DNA using the immunoSEQ Assay, a bias-controlled multiplex PCR. Per the authors' processing: The number of nucleated cells in each sample was estimated from the amplification of reference gene primers within the assay. To quantify the absolute abundance of each unique TCRbeta CDR3 rearrangement, sequence reads were collapsed and filtered. For each sample, productive Simpson clonality was calculated by taking the square root of Simpson's diversity index across productive rearrangements. TCRdb provides this immuneACCESS table in a form limited to in-frame rearrangements. Some clones are lacking; in checked studies, under half of them reflect an unresolved V gene, and why the rest are absent is not known. The V and J calls and the clone size are those of that table, but D and trimming were determined from the DNA. This sample has 470,000 or so clones in its table, and 80% to 90% of those were observed once. The ten top clones hold roughly 4% of the sample.

About this clone: What antigen it recognizes has not been identified. No base-level quality is on record; no much larger clone is a single base apart.

A distance of 18 bases separates the germline ends of V and J, which lose 5 bases and 5 bases respectively. The germline V gene provides CDR1 MNHEY and CDR2 SVGAGI. Counted from cysteine to phenylalanine, this CDR3 has 15 amino acids. Only CDR3 DNA remains: 45 bases, in frame from the first base. Whole blood was collected in K2EDTA tubes by collaborating institutions according to the institutions' own protocols. Collaborator samples were shipped for TCRbeta analysis as frozen whole blood, isolated PBMCs, or DNA extracted from either sample type. This receptor was identified in a young woman with acute or convalescent COVID-19. The sequencing input was peripheral blood. This chain joins TRBV6-5 to TRBJ2-5, and the D gene may be TRBD1, 5 bases matching. For the CDR3, the sequence is CASSMGPSNPETQYF. The sequenced DNA: TGTGCCAGCAGTATGGGGCCCTCAAATCCCGAGACCCAGTACTTC.